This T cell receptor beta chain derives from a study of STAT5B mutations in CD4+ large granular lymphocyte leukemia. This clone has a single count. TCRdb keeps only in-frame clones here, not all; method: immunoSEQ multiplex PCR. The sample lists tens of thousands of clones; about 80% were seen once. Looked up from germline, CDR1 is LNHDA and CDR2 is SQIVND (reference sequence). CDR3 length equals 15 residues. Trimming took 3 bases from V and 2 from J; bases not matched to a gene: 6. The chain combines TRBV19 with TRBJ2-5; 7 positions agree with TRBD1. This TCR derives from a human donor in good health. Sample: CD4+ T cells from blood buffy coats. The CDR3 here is CASSMQGQRQETQYF. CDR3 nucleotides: TGTGCCAGTAGTATGCAGGGACAGAGACAAGAGACCCAGTACTTC.